This is a list of T cell receptor beta chains from one sample in a study of T cells after yellow fever vaccination. TCRdb called the 5' RACE reads again in MiXCR, with one record for every CDR3 protein. The repertoire holds 200,000 to 300,000 distinct CDR3 sequences, with more than 6.5% as singletons. This specimen consisted of CD4+ T cells sorted from PBMCs, obtained on the day of the yellow fever booster vaccination. Every receptor here comes from a man aged 25 to 45 who received the YFV17D yellow fever vaccine. Each CDR3 is given with its conserved first and last residue. Each record gives: V gene, clone size, J gene, D gene, CDR3 protein, CDR3 DNA. The D gene is left open where the match is weak. Clone size is shown for a subset of rows, as once, few, many or a class of expanded clone.

TRBV5-1,many,TRBJ2-6,-,CASSLEALSGANVLTF,TGCGCCAGCAGCTTGGAAGCCCTCTCTGGGGCCAACGTCCTGACTTTC
TRBV24-1,few,TRBJ2-5,-,CATSDPLGETQYF,TGTGCCACCTCAGACCCCCTGGGGGAGACCCAGTACTTC
TRBV20-1,-,TRBJ2-1,TRBD2,CCARDRISGRHYNEQFF,TGCTGTGCTAGAGATCGGATTAGCGGGAGACATTACAATGAGCAGTTCTTC
TRBV12-3/TRBV12-4,few,TRBJ1-1,-,CASTPTRQAFF,TGTGCCAGCACCCCGACACGCCAAGCTTTCTTT
TRBV12-3/TRBV12-4,many,TRBJ2-1,-,CASVAQSGTFSYNEQFF,TGTGCCAGCGTTGCCCAATCCGGGACTTTTAGTTACAATGAGCAGTTCTTC
TRBV5-5,many,TRBJ2-5,-,CASSKGHVEETQYF,TGTGCCAGCAGCAAGGGACATGTGGAAGAGACCCAGTACTTC
TRBV12-3/TRBV12-4,many,TRBJ2-1,-,CASSLVKGSNEQFF,TGTGCCAGCAGTTTAGTCAAGGGTTCCAATGAGCAGTTCTTC
TRBV6-1,-,TRBJ2-3,-,CASRPGLPGDTQYF,TGTGCCAGCAGGCCGGGACTCCCAGGGGATACGCAGTATTTT
TRBV20-1,many,TRBJ2-1,TRBD2,CSARDILAGYNEQFF,TGCAGTGCTAGAGATATCCTAGCGGGTTACAATGAGCAGTTCTTC
TRBV20-1,few,TRBJ1-1,-,CSAPKGESEAFF,TGCAGTGCTCCGAAAGGGGAGTCTGAAGCTTTCTTT
TRBV20-1,few,TRBJ2-3,-,CSATPPSITDTQYF,TGCAGTGCTACCCCGCCCTCGATCACAGATACGCAGTATTTT
TRBV27,many,TRBJ1-6,TRBD1,CASSALNRGNSPLHF,TGTGCCAGCAGTGCGCTGAACAGGGGGAATTCACCCCTCCACTTT